Listed below are T cell receptor beta chains from one sample, sequenced in a study of regulatory T cells in long-lasting Graves disease. TCRdb redid the calling of the multiplex PCR reads with MiXCR, one entry per CDR3 protein. The sample carries around 230,000 distinct CDR3 sequences, 15% to 20% recorded once. The source was peripheral blood mononuclear cells (PBMCs), collected at new diagnosis, from a patient treated with antithyroid drugs. These receptors all come from a female donor with Graves disease. CDR3s include the opening cysteine and the closing phenylalanine or tryptophan. A D gene is named only where the DNA matches it firmly. Clone size appears in some rows only: once, few, many, or a class for an expanded clone.

V,D,J,size,length,CDR3,DNA
TRBV7-9,-,TRBJ2-6,-,16,CASSPLVRGSSNVLTF,TGTGCCAGCAGCCCGCTAGTTCGCGGGTCTAGCAACGTCCTGACTTTC
TRBV7-3,TRBD2,TRBJ2-5,many,13,CASSGGLRETQYF,TGTGCCTCGTCGGGGGGACTAAGGGAGACCCAGTACTTC
TRBV28,TRBD1,TRBJ1-2,many,14,CASSSGQGGSGYTF,TGTGCCAGCAGTTCGGGACAGGGAGGGAGTGGCTACACCTTC
TRBV7-8,-,TRBJ2-7,many,12,CASSLVIYEQYF,TGTGCCAGCAGCTTGGTTATCTACGAGCAGTACTTC
TRBV30,-,TRBJ1-2,-,12,CAWSGGDYGYTF,TGTGCCTGGAGTGGGGGGGACTATGGCTACACCTTC
TRBV3-1,-,TRBJ2-5,many,14,CASRLRQSGETQYF,TGTGCCAGCAGACTAAGACAGAGTGGAGAGACCCAGTACTTC
TRBV27,-,TRBJ1-1,many,13,CASRWTVNTEAFF,TGTGCCAGCAGATGGACGGTGAACACTGAAGCTTTCTTT
TRBV10-3,TRBD2,TRBJ2-3,-,16,CAISGGTSGNTDTQYF,TGTGCCATCAGTGGAGGGACTAGCGGGAACACAGATACGCAGTATTTT
TRBV9,-,TRBJ1-1,many,13,CASSPQGSTEAFF,TGTGCCAGCAGCCCCCAGGGTTCCACTGAAGCTTTCTTT
TRBV20-1,TRBD1,TRBJ1-2,many,14,CSADSGTGYYGYTF,TGCAGTGCTGACTCCGGGACAGGGTACTATGGCTACACCTTC
TRBV14,-,TRBJ1-2,many,14,CASSPGRRPYGYTF,TGTGCCAGCAGCCCGGGACGGCGACCCTATGGCTACACCTTC
TRBV6-1,-,TRBJ2-7,many,13,CASSVEGSYEQYF,TGTGCCAGCAGTGTGGAGGGGAGTTACGAGCAGTACTTC
TRBV12-3/TRBV12-4,TRBD2,TRBJ2-3,-,15,CASSQAGGPADTQYF,TGTGCCAGCAGCCAAGCGGGAGGGCCGGCAGATACGCAGTATTTT
TRBV11-3,TRBD2,TRBJ2-2,many,15,CASSLRLAGGGELFF,TGTGCCAGCAGCTTACGACTAGCGGGAGGGGGGGAGCTGTTTTTT
TRBV11-3,TRBD1,TRBJ1-1,-,13,CASSRTGVTEAFF,TGTGCCAGCAGCCGAACAGGGGTCACTGAAGCTTTCTTT
TRBV7-2,-,TRBJ2-7,many,14,CASSPALASYEQYF,TGTGCCAGCAGCCCAGCGCTAGCGAGCTACGAGCAGTACTTC
TRBV4-1,TRBD2,TRBJ2-1,-,17,CASSPETSGTVYNEQFF,TGCGCCAGCAGCCCAGAGACTAGCGGGACAGTTTACAATGAGCAGTTCTTC
TRBV20-1,TRBD1,TRBJ1-6,many,15,CSADPGGTGRSPLHF,TGCAGTGCGGATCCCGGGGGGACAGGGCGATCACCCCTCCACTTT
TRBV7-2,TRBD2,TRBJ2-1,-,18,CASSLLSGLAGGYNEQFF,TGTGCCAGCAGCTTACTCTCAGGCCTAGCGGGAGGATACAATGAGCAGTTCTTC
TRBV10-3,TRBD2,TRBJ2-1,many,16,CAISESDSGRVDEQFF,TGTGCCATCAGTGAGTCGGATAGCGGGAGGGTCGATGAGCAGTTCTTC
TRBV24-1,-,TRBJ2-7,many,13,CATSDSGVQEQYF,TGTGCCACCAGTGACTCAGGGGTACAAGAGCAGTACTTC
TRBV13,TRBD1,TRBJ1-2,-,15,CASSSGTGSASGYTF,TGTGCCAGCAGCTCGGGGACAGGGAGCGCGTCCGGCTACACCTTC
TRBV11-2,TRBD2,TRBJ2-1,many,17,CASSLGLAGGLDNEQFF,TGTGCCAGCAGCTTAGGACTAGCGGGAGGGCTAGACAATGAGCAGTTCTTC
TRBV29-1,-,TRBJ2-1,many,14,CSVEDRRGANEQFF,TGCAGCGTTGAAGATCGCAGGGGGGCCAATGAGCAGTTCTTC
TRBV9,TRBD2,TRBJ2-5,many,18,CASSSPRLGLAGGETQYF,TGTGCCAGCAGCTCTCCGCGACTGGGACTAGCGGGAGGAGAGACCCAGTACTTC
TRBV28,TRBD1,TRBJ2-5,many,15,CASTLGDRAQGAQYF,TGTGCCAGCACCTTAGGGGACAGGGCGCAGGGGGCCCAGTACTTC
TRBV11-2,TRBD1,TRBJ2-7,many,13,CASNDRGDYEQYF,TGTGCCAGCAACGACAGGGGGGACTACGAGCAGTACTTC
TRBV28,-,TRBJ2-4,many,14,CASTNQGSGNIQYF,TGTGCCAGCACTAACCAGGGATCAGGAAACATTCAGTACTTC
TRBV24-1,-,TRBJ2-5,many,14,CATSDPGRGETQYF,TGTGCCACCAGTGACCCCGGACGGGGCGAGACCCAGTACTTC
TRBV5-1,TRBD1,TRBJ2-7,many,13,CASSPGQGREQYF,TGCGCCAGCAGCCCCGGACAGGGACGCGAGCAGTACTTC
TRBV19,TRBD1,TRBJ1-1,-,15,CASRTGGRGTTEAFF,TGTGCCAGCAGGACAGGGGGCAGGGGGACCACTGAAGCTTTCTTT
TRBV12-3/TRBV12-4,-,TRBJ2-6,few,18,CASSLRAGTSSGANVLTF,TGTGCCAGCAGTTTACGGGCAGGGACAAGCTCTGGGGCCAACGTCCTGACTTTC
TRBV2,TRBD2,TRBJ2-5,many,13,CASSQGLAETQYF,TGTGCCAGCAGCCAGGGACTAGCGGAGACCCAGTACTTC
TRBV20-1,TRBD1,TRBJ1-1,-,16,CSARVPGQVWNTEAFF,TGCAGTGCTCGAGTCCCGGGACAGGTTTGGAACACTGAAGCTTTCTTT
TRBV30,TRBD1,TRBJ1-2,-,13,CAWSVGTGVGYTF,TGTGCCTGGAGTGTGGGGACAGGGGTCGGCTACACCTTC